This T cell receptor (beta chain) came from a study of blood T cell repertoires in COVID-19. The wider study: Nucleic acid was either cDNA or gDNA, and it came from T cells, B-cell-depleted T cells, or PBMCs.

Sequenced by immunoSEQ multiplex PCR; TCRdb stores in-frame clones only, minus some. The data contain approximately 100,000 clones, around 85% of them singletons. The TCR was taken from a man older than 75 with acute or convalescent COVID-19. Specimen: peripheral blood.

The CDR3 sequence: CASSYSKGATNEKLFF. CDR3 nucleotides: TGTGCCAGCAGTTACTCGAAGGGGGCAACTAATGAAAAACTGTTTTTT. V usage is TRBV6-6 and J usage is TRBJ1-4; D perhaps matches TRBD1 (6 bases). V lost 0 bases and J lost 0, with 8 bases in between. The germline CDR1 and CDR2 sequences are MNHNY and SVGAGI (reference sequence). The CDR3 has 16 amino acids.